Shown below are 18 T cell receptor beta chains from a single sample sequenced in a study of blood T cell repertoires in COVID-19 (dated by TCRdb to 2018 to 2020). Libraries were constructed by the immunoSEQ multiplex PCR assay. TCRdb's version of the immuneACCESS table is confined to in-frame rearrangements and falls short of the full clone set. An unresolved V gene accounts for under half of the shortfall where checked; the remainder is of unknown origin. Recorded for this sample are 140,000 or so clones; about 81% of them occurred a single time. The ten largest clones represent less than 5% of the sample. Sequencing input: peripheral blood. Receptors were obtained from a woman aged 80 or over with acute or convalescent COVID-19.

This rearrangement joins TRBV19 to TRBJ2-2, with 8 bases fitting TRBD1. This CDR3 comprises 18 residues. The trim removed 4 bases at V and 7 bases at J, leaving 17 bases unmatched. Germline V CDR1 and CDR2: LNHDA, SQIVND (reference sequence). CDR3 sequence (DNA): TGTGCCAGTAGTACCCCAAGGGACAGGCAGTATTTTATCGGGGAGCTGTTTTTT. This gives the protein CASSTPRDRQYFIGELFF.

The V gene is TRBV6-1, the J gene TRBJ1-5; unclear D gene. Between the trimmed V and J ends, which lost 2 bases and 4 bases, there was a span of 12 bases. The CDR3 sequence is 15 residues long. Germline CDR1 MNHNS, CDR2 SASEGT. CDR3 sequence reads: CASSERRTGNQPQHF. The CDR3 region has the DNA TGTGCCAGCAGTGAAAGGCGGACGGGAAATCAGCCCCAGCATTTT.

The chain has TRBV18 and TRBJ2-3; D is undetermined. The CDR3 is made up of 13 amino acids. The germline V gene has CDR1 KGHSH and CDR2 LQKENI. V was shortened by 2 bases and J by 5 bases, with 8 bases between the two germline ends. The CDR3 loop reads CASSPGSGDTQYF. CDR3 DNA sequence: TGTGCCAGCTCACCAGGGTCGGGAGATACGCAGTATTTT.

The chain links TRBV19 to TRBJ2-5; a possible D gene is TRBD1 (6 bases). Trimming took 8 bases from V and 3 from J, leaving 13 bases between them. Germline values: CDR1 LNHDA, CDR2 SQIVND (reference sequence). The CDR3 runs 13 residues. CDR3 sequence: CASEGDKEETQYF. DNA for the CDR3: TGTGCCAGTGAGGGGGACAAGGAAGAGACCCAGTACTTC.

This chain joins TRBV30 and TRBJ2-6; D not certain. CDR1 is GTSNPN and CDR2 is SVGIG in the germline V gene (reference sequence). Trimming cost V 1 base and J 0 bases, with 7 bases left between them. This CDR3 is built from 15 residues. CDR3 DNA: TGTGCCTGGAGTGAGCCCCTCTCTGGGGCCAACGTCCTGACTTTC. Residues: CAWSEPLSGANVLTF.

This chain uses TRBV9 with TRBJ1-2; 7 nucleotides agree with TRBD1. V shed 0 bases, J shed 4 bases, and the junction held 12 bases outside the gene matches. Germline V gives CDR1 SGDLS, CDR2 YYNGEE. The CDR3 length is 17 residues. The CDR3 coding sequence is TGTGCCAGCAGCGTAGCTACGGGAGGGGACAGATTCTATGGCTACACCTTC. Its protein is CASSVATGGDRFYGYTF.

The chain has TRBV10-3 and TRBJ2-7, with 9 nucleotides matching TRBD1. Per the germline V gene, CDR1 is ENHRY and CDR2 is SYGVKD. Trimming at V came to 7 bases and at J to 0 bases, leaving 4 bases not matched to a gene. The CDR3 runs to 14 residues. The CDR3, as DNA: TGTGCCATCATGGGGACAGGGTCCTCCTACGAGCAGTACTTC. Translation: CAIMGTGSSYEQYF.

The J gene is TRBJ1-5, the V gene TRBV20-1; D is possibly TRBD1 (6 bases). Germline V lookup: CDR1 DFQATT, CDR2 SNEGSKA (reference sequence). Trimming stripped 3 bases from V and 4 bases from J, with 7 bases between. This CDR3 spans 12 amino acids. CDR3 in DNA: TGCAGTGCTAGTACAGGGAATCAGCCCCAGCATTTT. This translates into CSASTGNQPQHF.

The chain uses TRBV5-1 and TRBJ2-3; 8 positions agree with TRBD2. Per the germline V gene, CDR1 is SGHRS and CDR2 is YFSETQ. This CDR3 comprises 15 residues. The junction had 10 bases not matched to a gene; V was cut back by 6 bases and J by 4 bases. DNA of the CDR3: TGCGCCAGCACCCCTAGCGGGTTTGGCGCAGATACGCAGTATTTT. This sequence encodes CASTPSGFGADTQYF.

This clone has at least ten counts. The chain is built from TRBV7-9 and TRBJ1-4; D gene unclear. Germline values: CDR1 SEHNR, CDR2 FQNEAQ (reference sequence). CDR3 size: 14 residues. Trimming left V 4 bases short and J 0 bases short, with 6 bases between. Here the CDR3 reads CASSSVATNEKLFF. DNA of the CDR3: TGTGCCAGCAGCTCAGTGGCAACTAATGAAAAACTGTTTTTT.

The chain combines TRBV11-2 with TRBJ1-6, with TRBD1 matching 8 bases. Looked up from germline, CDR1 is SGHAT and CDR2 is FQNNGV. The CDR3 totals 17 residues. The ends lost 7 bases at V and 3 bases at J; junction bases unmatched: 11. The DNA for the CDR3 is TGTGCCAGCACTTTCCAGGGACAGGTGTTCTATAATTCACCCCTCCACTTT. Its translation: CASTFQGQVFYNSPLHF.

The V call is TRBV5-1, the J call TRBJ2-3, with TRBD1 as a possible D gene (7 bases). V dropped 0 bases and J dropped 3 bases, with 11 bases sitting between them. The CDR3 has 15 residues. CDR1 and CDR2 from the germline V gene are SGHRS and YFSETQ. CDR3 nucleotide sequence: TGCGCCAGCAGCTTGGCACAGGGGAGGACAGATACGCAGTATTTT. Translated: CASSLAQGRTDTQYF.

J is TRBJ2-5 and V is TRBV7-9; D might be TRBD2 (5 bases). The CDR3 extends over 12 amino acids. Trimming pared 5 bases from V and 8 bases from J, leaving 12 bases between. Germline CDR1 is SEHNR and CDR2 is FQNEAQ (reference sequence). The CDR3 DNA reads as TGTGCCAGCAGCGGAGGTGAACGAACCCAGTACTTC. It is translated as CASSGGERTQYF.

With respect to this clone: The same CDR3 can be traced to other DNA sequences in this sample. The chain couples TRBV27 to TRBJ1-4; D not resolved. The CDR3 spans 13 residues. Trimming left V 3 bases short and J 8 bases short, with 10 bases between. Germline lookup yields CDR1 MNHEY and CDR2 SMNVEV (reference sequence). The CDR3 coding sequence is TGTGCCAGCAGTTTCTCCGGGTTCGAAAAACTGTTTTTT. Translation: CASSFSGFEKLFF.

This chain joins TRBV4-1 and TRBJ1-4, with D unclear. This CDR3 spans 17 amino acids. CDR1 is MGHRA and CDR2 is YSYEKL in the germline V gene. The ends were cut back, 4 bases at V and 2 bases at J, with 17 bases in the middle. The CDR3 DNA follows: TGCGCCAGCAGCCTCCTTCCACCCACGGGTACTAATGAAAAACTGTTTTTT. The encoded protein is CASSLLPPTGTNEKLFF.

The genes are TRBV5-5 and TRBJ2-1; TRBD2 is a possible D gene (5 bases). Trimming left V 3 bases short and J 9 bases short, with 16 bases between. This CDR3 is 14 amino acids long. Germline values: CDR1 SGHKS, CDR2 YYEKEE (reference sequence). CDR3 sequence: CASSSSSRAGEQFF. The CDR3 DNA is TGTGCCAGCAGCTCCTCATCGAGGGCAGGTGAGCAGTTCTTC.

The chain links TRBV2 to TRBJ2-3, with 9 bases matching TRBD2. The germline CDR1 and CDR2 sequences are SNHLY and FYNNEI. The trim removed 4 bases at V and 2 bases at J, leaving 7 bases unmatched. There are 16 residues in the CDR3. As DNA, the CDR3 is TGTGCCAGCAGTGTTATAGCGGGGGTGTTCACAGATACGCAGTATTTT. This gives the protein CASSVIAGVFTDTQYF. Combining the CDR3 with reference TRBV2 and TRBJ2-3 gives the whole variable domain EPEVTQTPSHQVTQMGQEVILRCVPISNHLYFYWYRQILGQKVEFLVSFYNNEISEKSEIFDDQFSVERPDGSNFTLKIRSTKLEDSAMYFCASSVIAGVFTDTQYFGPGTRLTVL.

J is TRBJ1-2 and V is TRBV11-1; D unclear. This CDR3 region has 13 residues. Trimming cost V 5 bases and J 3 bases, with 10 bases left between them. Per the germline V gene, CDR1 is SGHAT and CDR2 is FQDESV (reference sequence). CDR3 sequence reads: CASSGRFHYGYTF. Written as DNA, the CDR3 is TGTGCCAGCAGCGGCAGGTTCCACTATGGCTACACCTTC.